A selection of T cell receptor beta chains follows, all from one sample in a study of T-cell reconstitution after alpha-beta-depleted transplantation in children. TCRdb reprocessed the PCR reads with MiXCR, giving one entry per CDR3 protein. The sample lists around 300,000 distinct CDR3 sequences, around 25% occurring once. The sample was PBMCs, mostly from graft donor cells, taken 180 days after TCRalphabeta/CD19-depleted stem cell transplant. Source of these receptors: a male patient between 10 and 17 years old who had a stem cell transplant for acute lymphoblastic leukemia, so the T cells may come from the graft donor. Both conserved end residues are part of each CDR3. Each record gives: V gene, J gene, D gene, CDR3 protein. D genes are given only for firm matches.

v_gene: TRBV9; j_gene: TRBJ2-7; d_gene: NA; CDR3aa: CASSVAVDFGYEQYF
v_gene: TRBV7-9; j_gene: TRBJ2-5; d_gene: TRBD2; CDR3aa: CASSHGLADLQETQYF
v_gene: TRBV7-9; j_gene: TRBJ2-7; d_gene: TRBD2; CDR3aa: CASSLVGGTPYEQYF
v_gene: TRBV19; j_gene: TRBJ2-3; d_gene: NA; CDR3aa: CACRERDSTDTQYF
v_gene: TRBV4-1; j_gene: TRBJ2-1; d_gene: NA; CDR3aa: CASSPTFGLVRNGEQFF
v_gene: TRBV24-1; j_gene: TRBJ1-5; d_gene: TRBD1; CDR3aa: CATEDRGGQPQHF
v_gene: TRBV7-2; j_gene: TRBJ1-2; d_gene: TRBD1; CDR3aa: CASSLWDRISNYGYTF
v_gene: TRBV7-9; j_gene: TRBJ1-2; d_gene: NA; CDR3aa: CASSLALPF
v_gene: TRBV5-1; j_gene: TRBJ2-7; d_gene: NA; CDR3aa: CASSLNRGTILTYEQYF
v_gene: TRBV5-1; j_gene: TRBJ2-1; d_gene: TRBD1; CDR3aa: CATRIRGTGSRNEQFF
v_gene: TRBV7-6; j_gene: TRBJ1-1; d_gene: NA; CDR3aa: CASSLEASRRTEAFF
v_gene: TRBV7-6; j_gene: TRBJ1-2; d_gene: NA; CDR3aa: CASSLLGGPSGYTF
v_gene: TRBV20-1; j_gene: TRBJ2-3; d_gene: NA; CDR3aa: CSVTVFTDTQYF
v_gene: TRBV20-1; j_gene: TRBJ2-7; d_gene: TRBD2; CDR3aa: CSARKGAGGFYEQYF
v_gene: TRBV5-1; j_gene: TRBJ2-2; d_gene: TRBD2; CDR3aa: CASSSGLAGGGNTGELFF
v_gene: TRBV5-1; j_gene: TRBJ2-7; d_gene: NA; CDR3aa: CASSLMQGVYEQYF
v_gene: TRBV29-1; j_gene: TRBJ2-7; d_gene: NA; CDR3aa: CSVGQVFEQYF
v_gene: TRBV20-1; j_gene: TRBJ2-6; d_gene: NA; CDR3aa: CSASQAGANVLTF
v_gene: TRBV27; j_gene: TRBJ2-1; d_gene: TRBD2; CDR3aa: CASSLGTSGSANEQFF
v_gene: TRBV6-1; j_gene: TRBJ2-1; d_gene: TRBD1; CDR3aa: CASTPGQVVNEQFF
v_gene: TRBV6-1; j_gene: TRBJ2-3; d_gene: TRBD2; CDR3aa: CASSRTSGSFSRADTQYF
v_gene: TRBV6-5; j_gene: TRBJ1-1; d_gene: NA; CDR3aa: CASSYDRRGNTEAFF
v_gene: TRBV6-1; j_gene: TRBJ2-1; d_gene: NA; CDR3aa: CASSERVVSYNEQFF
v_gene: TRBV12-3/TRBV12-4; j_gene: TRBJ2-7; d_gene: NA; CDR3aa: CASRVGGSEQYF
v_gene: TRBV18; j_gene: TRBJ1-2; d_gene: TRBD1; CDR3aa: CASSPGTGRGYTF
v_gene: TRBV6-1; j_gene: TRBJ2-2; d_gene: TRBD2; CDR3aa: CASSESRLAGDTGELFF
v_gene: TRBV7-8; j_gene: TRBJ2-1; d_gene: TRBD2; CDR3aa: CASSRRLAVFSTEQFF
v_gene: TRBV7-3; j_gene: TRBJ2-1; d_gene: TRBD2; CDR3aa: CASSPGLAGSRSYNEQFF
v_gene: TRBV4-1; j_gene: TRBJ2-7; d_gene: NA; CDR3aa: CASSQDSGASYYEQYF
v_gene: TRBV29-1; j_gene: TRBJ1-1; d_gene: NA; CDR3aa: CSVGEGMISTEAFF
v_gene: TRBV7-6; j_gene: TRBJ1-1; d_gene: NA; CDR3aa: CASSLQRLGRTEAFF
v_gene: TRBV5-1; j_gene: TRBJ2-7; d_gene: TRBD2; CDR3aa: CASTQTSGFSYEQYF
v_gene: TRBV6-5; j_gene: TRBJ1-1; d_gene: TRBD1; CDR3aa: CASSYPGQAKTQAFF
v_gene: TRBV27; j_gene: TRBJ2-1; d_gene: TRBD2; CDR3aa: CASSLSPGKAGVVFF
v_gene: TRBV7-3; j_gene: TRBJ2-1; d_gene: NA; CDR3aa: CASSSTRLAEQFF
v_gene: TRBV11-2; j_gene: TRBJ2-7; d_gene: NA; CDR3aa: CASSAPAGVRAYEQYF
v_gene: TRBV9; j_gene: TRBJ2-2; d_gene: NA; CDR3aa: CASSVADPGELFF
v_gene: TRBV29-1; j_gene: TRBJ1-1; d_gene: NA; CDR3aa: CSVDRVWTEAFF
v_gene: TRBV29-1; j_gene: TRBJ2-2; d_gene: TRBD2; CDR3aa: CSVREGGRTGELFF
v_gene: TRBV5-1; j_gene: TRBJ1-3; d_gene: NA; CDR3aa: CASSFSASEAGNTIYF
v_gene: TRBV5-1; j_gene: TRBJ2-5; d_gene: NA; CDR3aa: CASSRRGPIGTQYF
v_gene: TRBV12-3/TRBV12-4; j_gene: TRBJ1-1; d_gene: TRBD1; CDR3aa: CASRRDSEAFF
v_gene: TRBV5-1; j_gene: TRBJ2-4; d_gene: NA; CDR3aa: CASSLERDFGIQYF
v_gene: TRBV7-8; j_gene: TRBJ2-4; d_gene: NA; CDR3aa: CASSPPWGADIQYF
v_gene: TRBV12-3/TRBV12-4; j_gene: TRBJ2-7; d_gene: NA; CDR3aa: CASRSPYYEQYF
v_gene: TRBV27; j_gene: TRBJ1-5; d_gene: NA; CDR3aa: CASSLAQGNNQPQHF
v_gene: TRBV5-1; j_gene: TRBJ2-7; d_gene: NA; CDR3aa: CASSPVSSGLTYEQYF
v_gene: TRBV20-1; j_gene: TRBJ2-1; d_gene: TRBD2; CDR3aa: CSARDARLAPYNEQFF
v_gene: TRBV12-3/TRBV12-4; j_gene: TRBJ2-1; d_gene: NA; CDR3aa: CASSLGGGQAGYNEQFF
v_gene: TRBV5-1; j_gene: TRBJ2-5; d_gene: NA; CDR3aa: CASSLPPRDRSEETQYF
v_gene: TRBV27; j_gene: TRBJ2-2; d_gene: NA; CDR3aa: CASSLFERTGELFF
v_gene: TRBV15; j_gene: TRBJ2-7; d_gene: NA; CDR3aa: CATSPGGGSYEQYF
v_gene: TRBV5-6; j_gene: TRBJ1-5; d_gene: NA; CDR3aa: CASSLVPRNQPQHF
v_gene: TRBV7-6; j_gene: TRBJ2-7; d_gene: NA; CDR3aa: CASSSRPNEQYF
v_gene: TRBV7-6; j_gene: TRBJ2-3; d_gene: NA; CDR3aa: CASSQDRIRGADTQYF
v_gene: TRBV7-9; j_gene: TRBJ1-1; d_gene: NA; CDR3aa: CASSLGARAINTEAFF
v_gene: TRBV19; j_gene: TRBJ2-5; d_gene: NA; CDR3aa: CASSTLEETQYF
v_gene: TRBV10-3; j_gene: TRBJ2-4; d_gene: NA; CDR3aa: CAISEGNLLAKNIQYF
v_gene: TRBV20-1; j_gene: TRBJ2-2; d_gene: TRBD2; CDR3aa: CSARDWTSGRANTGELFF